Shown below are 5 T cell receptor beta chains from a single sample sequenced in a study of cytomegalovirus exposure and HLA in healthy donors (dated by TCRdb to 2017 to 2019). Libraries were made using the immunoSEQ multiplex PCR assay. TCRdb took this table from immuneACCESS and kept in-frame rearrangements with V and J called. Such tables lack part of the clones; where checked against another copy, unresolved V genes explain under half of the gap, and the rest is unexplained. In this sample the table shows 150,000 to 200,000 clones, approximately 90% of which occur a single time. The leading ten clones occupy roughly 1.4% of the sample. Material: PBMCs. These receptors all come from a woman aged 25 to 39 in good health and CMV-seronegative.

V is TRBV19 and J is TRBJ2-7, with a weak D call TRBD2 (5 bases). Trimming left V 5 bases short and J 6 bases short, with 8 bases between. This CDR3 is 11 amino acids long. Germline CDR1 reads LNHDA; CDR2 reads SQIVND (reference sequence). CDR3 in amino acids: CASSRGIEQYF. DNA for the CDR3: TGTGCCAGTAGTCGAGGGATCGAGCAGTACTTC.

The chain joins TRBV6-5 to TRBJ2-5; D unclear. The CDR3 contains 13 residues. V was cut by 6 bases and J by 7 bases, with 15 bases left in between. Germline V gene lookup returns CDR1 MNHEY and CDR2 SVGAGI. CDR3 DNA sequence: TGTGCCAGCAGCCGTACTCGGTCTGGGACCCAGTACTTC. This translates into CASSRTRSGTQYF.

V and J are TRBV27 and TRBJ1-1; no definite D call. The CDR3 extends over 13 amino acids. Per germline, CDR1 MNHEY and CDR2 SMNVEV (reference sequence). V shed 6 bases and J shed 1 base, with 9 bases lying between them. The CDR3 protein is CASRQISNTEAFF. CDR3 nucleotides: TGTGCCAGCAGACAGATCTCGAACACTGAAGCTTTCTTT.

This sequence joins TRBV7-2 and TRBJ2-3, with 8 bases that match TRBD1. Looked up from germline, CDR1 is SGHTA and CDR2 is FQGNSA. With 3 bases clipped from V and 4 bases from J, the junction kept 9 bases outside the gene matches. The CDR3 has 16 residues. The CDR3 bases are TGTGCCAGCAGCTTTAGGACAGGGAAGTGGGCAGATACGCAGTATTTT. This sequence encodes CASSFRTGKWADTQYF.

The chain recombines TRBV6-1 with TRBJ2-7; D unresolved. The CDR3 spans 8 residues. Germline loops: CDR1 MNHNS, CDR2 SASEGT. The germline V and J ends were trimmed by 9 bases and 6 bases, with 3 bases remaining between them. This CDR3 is CASSEQYF. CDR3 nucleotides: TGTGCCAGTAGCGAGCAGTACTTC.